This entry lists 32 T cell receptor beta chains sequenced from one sample in a study of shared clonotypes between healthy human individuals. The method was immunoSEQ multiplex PCR; TCRdb's version includes in-frame clones alone and lacks a portion of them. The repertoire consists of about 2.4 million clones, with roughly 93% occurring once and the leading ten covering approximately 0.37%. The sample comprised naive CD4+ T cells from PBMCs. The subset is: CD45RA+ positively selected. All receptors come from a man younger than 30 in good health. Some clones in this sample may be carry-over from other donors' samples.

V is TRBV5-1 and J is TRBJ2-6, with D maybe TRBD1 (5 bases). The CDR3 spans 17 residues. CDR1 is SGHRS and CDR2 is YFSETQ in the germline V gene. V shed 4 bases and J shed 0 bases, with 14 bases lying between them. CDR3 DNA sequence: TGCGCCAGCAGCCTAATGACAGCCAACTCTGGGGCCAACGTCCTGACTTTC. Residues: CASSLMTANSGANVLTF.

The chain recombines TRBV9 with TRBJ1-4; tentative D call: TRBD1 (6 bases). Per germline, CDR1 SGDLS and CDR2 YYNGEE. The CDR3 contains 15 residues. The V end lost 1 base, the J end lost 7 bases, and 14 bases lay between the germline ends. This CDR3 is CASSVYQGRGEKLFF. The CDR3 nucleotides are TGTGCCAGCAGCGTATATCAGGGGAGAGGTGAAAAACTGTTTTTT.

The chain joins TRBV4-2 to TRBJ1-1; D is perhaps TRBD1 (5 bases). There are 13 residues in the CDR3. Trimming shortened V by 2 bases and J by 4 bases, and 8 bases separated the two germline ends. Germline values: CDR1 LGHNA, CDR2 YNFKEQ. As DNA, the CDR3 is TGTGCCAGCAGCCAACCACAGGTCACTGAAGCTTTCTTT. It codes for CASSQPQVTEAFF.

The chain uses TRBV9 and TRBJ2-5; TRBD2 aligns across 7 bases. The CDR3 length is 15 residues. Unmatched junction bases numbered 5, after V lost 3 bases and J lost 0 bases. Per the germline V gene, CDR1 is SGDLS and CDR2 is YYNGEE. The CDR3 protein is CASSARLADQETQYF. The DNA for the CDR3 is TGTGCCAGCAGCGCACGGCTAGCGGACCAAGAGACCCAGTACTTC.

Concerning this clone: The sample carries other DNA sequences with the same CDR3. The gene calls are TRBV20-1 and TRBJ2-7; D ambiguous. Germline values: CDR1 DFQATT, CDR2 SNEGSKA (reference sequence). This CDR3 region has 11 residues. V was shortened by 1 base and J by 1 base, with 2 bases between the two germline ends. The CDR3 sequence is CSARVSYEQYF. The CDR3 bases are TGCAGTGCTAGAGTGTCCTACGAGCAGTACTTC.

The V gene is TRBV19, the J gene TRBJ2-3; D unclear. The germline V and J ends were trimmed by 3 bases and 1 base, with 8 bases remaining between them. Germline V gene data show CDR1 as LNHDA and CDR2 as SQIVND (reference sequence). CDR3 length equals 14 residues. The CDR3 DNA sequence: TGTGCCAGTAGTATTAAAATGGGCACAGATACGCAGTATTTT. Translating it yields CASSIKMGTDTQYF.

This chain uses TRBV19 with TRBJ1-5, with 7 nucleotides matching TRBD1. V shed 6 bases, J shed 0 bases, and the junction held 5 bases outside the gene matches. The germline gives CDR1 LNHDA, CDR2 SQIVND (reference sequence). This CDR3 comprises 15 residues. The CDR3: CASRGQTDSNQPQHF. CDR3 nucleotides: TGTGCCAGTAGGGGACAGACCGATAGCAATCAGCCCCAGCATTTT.

About this clone itself: The same CDR3 arises from other DNA sequences in this sample as well. V is TRBV5-1 and J is TRBJ2-2, with 8 nucleotides matching TRBD1. V lost 0 bases to trimming and J lost 3 bases; unmatched junction nucleotides: 1. Germline V gene lookup returns CDR1 SGHRS and CDR2 YFSETQ. The CDR3 totals 15 residues. CDR3 coding DNA: TGCGCCAGCAGCTTGGCACAGGGGGACACCGGGGAGCTGTTTTTT. Amino acids: CASSLAQGDTGELFF.

V gene TRBV2 combines with J gene TRBJ1-5, with D possibly TRBD1 on 6 matching bases. CDR3 length equals 14 residues. CDR1 and CDR2 (germline): SNHLY, FYNNEI. The V and J ends lost 5 bases and 0 bases respectively, with 8 bases between them. The CDR3 DNA is TGTGCCAGCAGTCAGGGGATTAGCAATCAGCCCCAGCATTTT. It encodes CASSQGISNQPQHF. The full variable domain, with the rest looked up from reference TRBV2 and TRBJ1-5, is EPEVTQTPSHQVTQMGQEVILRCVPISNHLYFYWYRQILGQKVEFLVSFYNNEISEKSEIFDDQFSVERPDGSNFTLKIRSTKLEDSAMYFCASSQGISNQPQHFGDGTRLSIL.

The chain carries TRBV5-4 and TRBJ2-3, with unresolved D. This CDR3 comprises 14 residues. In germline, CDR1 is SGHNT, CDR2 YYREEE (reference sequence). V lost 2 bases to trimming and J lost 4 bases, with 11 bases between them. CDR3 sequence: CASSFGGTPDTQYF. DNA for the CDR3: TGTGCCAGCAGCTTCGGTGGCACTCCAGATACGCAGTATTTT.

The chain employs TRBV23-1 and TRBJ2-2, with a tentative D call TRBD1 (6 bases). TRBV23-1 is identified as an open reading frame with a role that is uncertain. V was clipped by 4 bases and J by 5 bases, with 8 bases between them. This CDR3 region has 13 residues. The CDR3 reads CASSPGETGELFF. CDR3 DNA: TGCGCCAGCAGTCCAGGGGAAACCGGGGAGCTGTTTTTT.

The rearrangement uses TRBV5-4 and TRBJ2-1, with D maybe TRBD1 (7 bases). The germline V gene encodes CDR1 SGHNT and CDR2 YYREEE (reference sequence). The V gene lost 1 base and the J gene lost 4 bases, with 12 bases spanning the gap. This CDR3 has 15 residues. The DNA for the CDR3 is TGTGCCAGCAGCTTGACTGCGGGACAGTACAATGAGCAGTTCTTC. This translates into CASSLTAGQYNEQFF.

The genes are TRBV9 and TRBJ2-2, with TRBD1 as a possible D gene (6 bases). CDR1 and CDR2 from the germline V gene are SGDLS and YYNGEE. V was shortened by 0 bases and J by 3 bases, with 15 bases between the two germline ends. This CDR3 comprises 17 residues. In nucleotides, the CDR3 is TGTGCCAGCAGCGTAGCGGGACACAGTGCTCACACCGGGGAGCTGTTTTTT. Protein sequence: CASSVAGHSAHTGELFF.

The chain joins TRBV5-1 to TRBJ2-5, with TRBD2 matching 7 bases. The germline V gene has CDR1 SGHRS and CDR2 YFSETQ. The CDR3 covers 15 residues. The V and J ends lost 3 bases and 5 bases, in that order; junction bases with no gene match: 10. The CDR3 DNA reads TGCGCCAGCAGCTCGCCAGTCGGGGGAGGGGAGACCCAGTACTTC. Translating gives CASSSPVGGGETQYF.

The CDR3 protein is CASSDFFIGLAGMNEQFF. In DNA, the CDR3 is TGTGCCAGCAGTGACTTTTTTATCGGGCTAGCGGGGATGAATGAGCAGTTCTTC. J is TRBJ2-1 and V is TRBV7-3, with 9 nucleotides matching TRBD2. Trimming at V came to 6 bases and at J to 7 bases, leaving 19 bases not matched to a gene. The CDR3 extends over 18 amino acids. Germline CDR1 reads SGHTA; CDR2 reads FQGTGA.

The chain employs TRBV4-3 and TRBJ1-4, with a possible D match to TRBD1 (5 bases). This CDR3 contains 15 residues. V lost 0 bases to trimming and J lost 7 bases, with 12 bases between them. From germline, CDR1 is LGHNA and CDR2 YSLEER. The chain's CDR3 is CASSQDSGRGEKLFF. The CDR3, as DNA: TGCGCCAGCAGCCAAGACTCGGGACGCGGTGAAAAACTGTTTTTT.

The chain links TRBV7-3 to TRBJ2-2; TRBD1 agrees at 7 bases. Trimming cost V 2 bases and J 5 bases; bases outside gene matches: 8. Germline CDR1 is SGHTA and CDR2 is FQGTGA. The CDR3 runs to 16 residues. The DNA of the CDR3 is TGTGCCAGCAGCTTACCGAGGGACAGAACGACCGGGGAGCTGTTTTTT. Translating it yields CASSLPRDRTTGELFF. Using reference TRBV7-3 and TRBJ2-2 for the parts outside the CDR3, the full variable domain is GAGVSQTPSNKVTEKGKYVELRCDPISGHTALYWYRQSLGQGPEFLIYFQGTGAADDSGLPNDRFFAVRPEGSVSTLKIQRTERGDSAVYLCASSLPRDRTTGELFFGEGSRLTVL.

The chain is built from TRBV7-2 and TRBJ2-2, with no clear D. The germline gives CDR1 SGHTA, CDR2 FQGNSA. The CDR3 contains 13 residues. The V end was cut by 5 bases, the J end by 4 bases, with 8 bases between. CDR3 region: CASSERLTGELFF. In nucleotides, the CDR3 is TGTGCCAGCAGCGAACGGCTCACCGGGGAGCTGTTTTTT.

The chain employs TRBV5-1 and TRBJ1-2; D is unclear. The CDR3 has 13 residues. Trimming shortened V by 4 bases and J by 8 bases, and 15 bases separated the two germline ends. The germline gives CDR1 SGHRS, CDR2 YFSETQ. CDR3 bases: TGCGCCAGCAGCCCGGGCGGTGCGGAGGGCTACACCTTC. This sequence encodes CASSPGGAEGYTF.

The V call is TRBV11-2, the J call TRBJ2-1; D remains ambiguous. Trimming shortened V by 2 bases and J by 3 bases, and 11 bases separated the two germline ends. The CDR3 runs 15 residues. The germline V gene encodes CDR1 SGHAT and CDR2 FQNNGV. The CDR3 DNA is TGTGCCAGCAGCTTACCTCTCTCGGACTACAATGAGCAGTTCTTC. Amino acids: CASSLPLSDYNEQFF.

The chain is built from TRBV4-1 and TRBJ2-5; 12 nucleotides match TRBD2. The J call may be incorrect, as the DNA end agrees better with TRBJ2-7. Per the germline V gene, CDR1 is MGHRA and CDR2 is YSYEKL. This CDR3 contains 18 residues. CDR3 nucleotide sequence: TGCGCCAGCAGCCAAAGACTAGCGGGAGTTTTGGGGTCCTACGAGCAGTACTTC. Amino acids: CASSQRLAGVLGSYEQYF.

This clone was recorded once. This chain connects TRBV7-3 to TRBJ2-1; 9 bases line up with TRBD2. The germline V gene encodes CDR1 SGHTA and CDR2 FQGTGA. V shed 5 bases and J 9 bases; nucleotides not matched to a gene: 14. The CDR3 runs 16 residues. Here the CDR3 reads CASSPAGREGLGEQFF. Written as DNA, the CDR3 is TGTGCCAGCAGCCCAGCGGGGCGGGAGGGCCTTGGTGAGCAGTTCTTC.

V gene TRBV28 combines with J gene TRBJ2-3, with 10 bases that match TRBD2. The V segment lost 0 bases and the J segment 4 bases; nucleotides outside the gene matches: 13. Looked up from germline, CDR1 is MDHEN and CDR2 is SYDVKM. The CDR3 is 19 residues long. CDR3 sequence: CASSLWSSGSRGQADTQYF. In DNA form, the CDR3 reads TGTGCCAGCAGTTTATGGTCTAGCGGGAGCAGAGGACAGGCAGATACGCAGTATTTT.

This clone showed up just once. The rearrangement uses TRBV5-4 and TRBJ1-2; weak D call: TRBD1 (6 bases). V dropped 0 bases and J dropped 4 bases, with 7 bases sitting between them. This CDR3 region has 13 residues. Germline V gene lookup returns CDR1 SGHNT and CDR2 YYREEE (reference sequence). The chain's CDR3 is CASSLDRVYGYTF. The CDR3 region has the DNA TGTGCCAGCAGCTTGGACAGGGTCTATGGCTACACCTTC.

This chain links TRBV6-6 with TRBJ1-2; TRBD1 aligns across 8 bases. CDR3 length equals 14 residues. V lost 2 bases, J lost 10 bases, and 9 bases stayed unmatched. Per germline, CDR1 MNHNY and CDR2 SVGAGI (reference sequence). The CDR3 nucleotides read TGTGCCAGCAGTTACAGTCAGGGGGCGGTCGACTACACCTTC. Translated, it gives CASSYSQGAVDYTF.

The chain links TRBV7-2 to TRBJ2-2; TRBD2 agrees at 7 bases. There are 15 residues in the CDR3. The trim removed 1 base at V and 7 bases at J, leaving 6 bases unmatched. CDR1 is SGHTA, CDR2 FQGNSA, per germline. The chain's CDR3 is CASSLERGIIGELFF. The CDR3 DNA follows: TGTGCCAGCAGCTTAGAGCGGGGCATAATCGGGGAGCTGTTTTTT.

Note on this clone: The sample has other DNA sequences that encode this CDR3 too. The J gene is TRBJ2-5, the V gene TRBV5-1; D gene ambiguous. There are 11 residues in the CDR3. V lost 5 bases and J lost 1, with 3 bases in between. CDR1 is SGHRS and CDR2 is YFSETQ in the germline V gene. Here the CDR3 DNA reads TGCGCCAGCAGGAGCCAAGAGACCCAGTACTTC. Protein sequence: CASRSQETQYF.

Notes on this clone: In the same sample, other DNA sequences code for this CDR3. The chain joins TRBV18 to TRBJ1-5; maybe TRBD1 (5 bases). V was trimmed by 3 bases and J by 2 bases, leaving 14 bases between them. CDR1 is KGHSH and CDR2 is LQKENI in the germline V gene. The CDR3 runs to 16 residues. CDR3 protein: CASSPGQGGGNQPQHF. CDR3 DNA: TGTGCCAGCTCACCTGGGCAGGGTGGGGGCAATCAGCCCCAGCATTTT.

This clone occurred once. V and J are TRBV28 and TRBJ2-1; D unresolved. Trimming cost V 3 bases and J 7 bases, with 7 bases left between them. This CDR3 is built from 12 residues. CDR1 is MDHEN, CDR2 SYDVKM, per germline. CDR3 residues: CASSFGENEQFF. The CDR3 DNA follows: TGTGCCAGCAGTTTCGGCGAGAATGAGCAGTTCTTC.

The DNA of the CDR3 is TGTGCCAGCAGCCTCCTCCATAGCGGGCACTCCTACGAGCAGTACTTC. Its protein is CASSLLHSGHSYEQYF. The rearrangement uses TRBV7-2 and TRBJ2-7; 7 bases match TRBD2. The CDR3 totals 16 residues. Germline lookup yields CDR1 SGHTA and CDR2 FQGNSA. Losses at the gene ends were 5 bases for V and 0 bases for J; bases not matched to a gene: 10.

The chain combines TRBV7-3 with TRBJ2-3; TRBD2 aligns across 9 bases. V gave up 5 bases and J gave up 3 bases; unmatched junction bases: 9. The germline gives CDR1 SGHTA, CDR2 FQGTGA. The CDR3 length is 16 residues. The CDR3 bases are TGTGCCAGCAGCAAAGGCGGGAGGGCCGGGACAGATACGCAGTATTTT. This encodes CASSKGGRAGTDTQYF.

V usage is TRBV5-1 and J usage is TRBJ2-1; TRBD2 aligns across 12 bases. J gave up 6 bases and V 7 bases, and 14 bases lay outside the gene matches. From germline, CDR1 is SGHRS and CDR2 YFSETQ. There are 17 residues in the CDR3. CDR3 sequence (DNA): TGCGCCAGCCGCCCCCAGACTAGCGGGAGACCCATCAATGAGCAGTTCTTC. This encodes CASRPQTSGRPINEQFF.